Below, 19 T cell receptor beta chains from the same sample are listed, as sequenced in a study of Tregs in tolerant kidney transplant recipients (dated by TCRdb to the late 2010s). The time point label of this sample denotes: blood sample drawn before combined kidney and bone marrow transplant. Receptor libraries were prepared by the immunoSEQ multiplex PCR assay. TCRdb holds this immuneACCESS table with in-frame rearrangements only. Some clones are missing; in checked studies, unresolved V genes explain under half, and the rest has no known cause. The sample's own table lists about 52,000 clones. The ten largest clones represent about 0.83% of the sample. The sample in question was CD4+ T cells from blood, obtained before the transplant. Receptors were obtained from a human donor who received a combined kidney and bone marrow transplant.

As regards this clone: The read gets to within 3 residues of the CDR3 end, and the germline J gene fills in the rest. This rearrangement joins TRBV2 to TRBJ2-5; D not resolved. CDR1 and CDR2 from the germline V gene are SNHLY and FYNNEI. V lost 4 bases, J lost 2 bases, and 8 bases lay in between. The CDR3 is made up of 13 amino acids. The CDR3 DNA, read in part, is TGTGCCAGCAGTGTAAATTTTCAAGAGACC. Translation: CASSVNFQET. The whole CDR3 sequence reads CASSVNFQETQYF.

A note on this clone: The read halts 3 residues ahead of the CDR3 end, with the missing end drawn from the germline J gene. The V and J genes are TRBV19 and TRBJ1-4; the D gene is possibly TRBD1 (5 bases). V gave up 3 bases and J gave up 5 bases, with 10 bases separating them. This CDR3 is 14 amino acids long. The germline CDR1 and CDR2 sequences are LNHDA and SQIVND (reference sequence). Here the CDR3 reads CASSMTAANEKLFF. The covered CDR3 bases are TGTGCCAGTAGTATGACAGCCGCGAATGAAAAA.

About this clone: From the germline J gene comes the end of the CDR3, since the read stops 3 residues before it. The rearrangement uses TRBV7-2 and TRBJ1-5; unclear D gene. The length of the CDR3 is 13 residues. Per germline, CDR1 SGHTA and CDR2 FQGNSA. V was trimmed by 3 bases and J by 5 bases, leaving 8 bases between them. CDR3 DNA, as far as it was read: TGTGCCAGCAGCTTCAACGCAGATCAGCCC. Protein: CASSFNADQP. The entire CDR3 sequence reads CASSFNADQPQHF. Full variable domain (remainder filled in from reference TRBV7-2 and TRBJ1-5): GAGVSQSPSNKVTEKGKDVELRCDPISGHTALYWYRQSLGQGLEFLIYFQGNSAPDKSGLPSDRFSAERTGGSVSTLTIQRTQQEDSAVYLCASSFNADQPQHFGDGTRLSIL.

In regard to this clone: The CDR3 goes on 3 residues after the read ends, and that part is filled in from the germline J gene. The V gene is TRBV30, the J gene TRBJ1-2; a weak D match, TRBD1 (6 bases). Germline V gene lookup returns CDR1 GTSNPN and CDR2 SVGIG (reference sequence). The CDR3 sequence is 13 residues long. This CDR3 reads CAWLGGGGGGYTF. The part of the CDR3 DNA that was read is TGTGCCTGGCTAGGGGGGGGCGGCGGGGGC.

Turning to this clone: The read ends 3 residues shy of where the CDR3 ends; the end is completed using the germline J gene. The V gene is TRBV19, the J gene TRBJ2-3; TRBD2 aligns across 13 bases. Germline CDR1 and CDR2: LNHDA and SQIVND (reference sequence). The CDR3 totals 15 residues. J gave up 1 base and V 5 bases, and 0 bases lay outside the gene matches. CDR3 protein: CASSGTSGGTDTQYF. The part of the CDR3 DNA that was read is TGTGCCAGTAGTGGGACTAGCGGGGGCACAGATACG.

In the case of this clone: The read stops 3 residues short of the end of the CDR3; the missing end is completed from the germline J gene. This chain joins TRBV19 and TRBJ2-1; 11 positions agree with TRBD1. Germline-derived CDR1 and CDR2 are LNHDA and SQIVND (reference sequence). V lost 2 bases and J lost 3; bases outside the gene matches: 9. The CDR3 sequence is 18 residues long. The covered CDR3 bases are TGTGCCAGTAGTATAATTCCCACGGGGACAGGGGGCTACAATGAG. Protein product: CASSIIPTGTGGYNE. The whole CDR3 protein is CASSIIPTGTGGYNEQFF.

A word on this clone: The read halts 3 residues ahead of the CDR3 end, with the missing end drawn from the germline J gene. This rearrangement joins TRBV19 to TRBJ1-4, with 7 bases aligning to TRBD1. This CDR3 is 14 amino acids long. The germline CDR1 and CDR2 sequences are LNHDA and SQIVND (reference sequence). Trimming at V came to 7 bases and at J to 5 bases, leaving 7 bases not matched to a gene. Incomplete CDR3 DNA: TGTGCCAGTACCCCGGACAGGAGGAATGAAAAA. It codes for CASTPDRRNEK. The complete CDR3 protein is CASTPDRRNEKLFF.

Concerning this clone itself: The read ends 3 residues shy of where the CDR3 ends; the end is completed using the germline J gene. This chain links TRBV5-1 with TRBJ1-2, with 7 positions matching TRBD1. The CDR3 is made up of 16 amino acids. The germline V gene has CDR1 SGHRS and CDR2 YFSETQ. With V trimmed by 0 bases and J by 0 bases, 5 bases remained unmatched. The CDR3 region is CASSLAVGQANYGYTF. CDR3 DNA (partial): TGCGCCAGCAGCTTGGCCGTAGGACAGGCTAACTATGGC.

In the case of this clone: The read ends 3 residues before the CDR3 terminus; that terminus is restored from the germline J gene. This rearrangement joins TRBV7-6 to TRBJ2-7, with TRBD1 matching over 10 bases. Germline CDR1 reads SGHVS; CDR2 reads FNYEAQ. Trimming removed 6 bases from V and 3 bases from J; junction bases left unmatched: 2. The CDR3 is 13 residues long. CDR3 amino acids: CASSRDRGYEQYF. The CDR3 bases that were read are TGTGCCAGCAGTAGGGACAGGGGCTACGAG.

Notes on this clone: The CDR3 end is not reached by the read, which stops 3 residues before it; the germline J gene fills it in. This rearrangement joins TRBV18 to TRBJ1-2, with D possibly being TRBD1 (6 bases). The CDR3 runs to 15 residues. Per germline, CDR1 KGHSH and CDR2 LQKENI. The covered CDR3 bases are TGTGCCAGCTCACCATCCCGGGACATACGGGACGGC. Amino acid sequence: CASSPSRDIRDG. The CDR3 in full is CASSPSRDIRDGYTF.

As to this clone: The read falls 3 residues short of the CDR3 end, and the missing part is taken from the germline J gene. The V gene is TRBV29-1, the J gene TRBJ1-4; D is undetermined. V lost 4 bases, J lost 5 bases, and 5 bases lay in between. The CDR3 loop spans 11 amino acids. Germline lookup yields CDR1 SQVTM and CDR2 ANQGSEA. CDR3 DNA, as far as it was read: TGCAGCGTTGCCCAAAATGAAAAA. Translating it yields CSVAQNEK. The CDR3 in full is CSVAQNEKLFF.

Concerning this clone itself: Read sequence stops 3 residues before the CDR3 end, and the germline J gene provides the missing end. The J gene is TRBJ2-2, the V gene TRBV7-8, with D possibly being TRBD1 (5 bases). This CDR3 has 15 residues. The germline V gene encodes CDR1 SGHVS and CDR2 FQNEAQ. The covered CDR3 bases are TGTGCCAGCAGCTTACCCCCCAGGGTTCGGGCCGAG. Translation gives CASSLPPRVRAE. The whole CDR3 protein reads CASSLPPRVRAELFF.

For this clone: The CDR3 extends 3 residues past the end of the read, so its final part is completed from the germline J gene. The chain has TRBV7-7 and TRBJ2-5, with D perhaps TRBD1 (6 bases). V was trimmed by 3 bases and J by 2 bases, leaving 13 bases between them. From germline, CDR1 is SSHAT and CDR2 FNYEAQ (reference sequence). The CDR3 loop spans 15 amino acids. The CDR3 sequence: CASSLGQNFQETQYF. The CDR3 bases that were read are TGTGCCAGCAGCTTGGGACAAAATTTTCAAGAGACC.

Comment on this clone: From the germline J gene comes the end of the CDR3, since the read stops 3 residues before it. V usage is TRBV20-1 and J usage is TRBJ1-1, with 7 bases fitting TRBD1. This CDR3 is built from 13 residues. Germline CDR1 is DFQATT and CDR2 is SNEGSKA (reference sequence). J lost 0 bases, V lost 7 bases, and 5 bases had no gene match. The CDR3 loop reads CSVAGGVNTEAFF. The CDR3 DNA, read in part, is TGCAGTGTCGCAGGGGGTGTGAACACTGAA.

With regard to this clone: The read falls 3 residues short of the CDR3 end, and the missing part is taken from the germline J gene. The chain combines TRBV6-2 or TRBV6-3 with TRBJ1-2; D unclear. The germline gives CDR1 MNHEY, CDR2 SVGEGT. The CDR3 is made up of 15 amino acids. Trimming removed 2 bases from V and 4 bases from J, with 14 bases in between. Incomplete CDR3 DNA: TGTGCCAGCAGTTACCCCGAACGGGTGCTCTATGGC. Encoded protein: CASSYPERVLYG. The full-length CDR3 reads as CASSYPERVLYGYTF.

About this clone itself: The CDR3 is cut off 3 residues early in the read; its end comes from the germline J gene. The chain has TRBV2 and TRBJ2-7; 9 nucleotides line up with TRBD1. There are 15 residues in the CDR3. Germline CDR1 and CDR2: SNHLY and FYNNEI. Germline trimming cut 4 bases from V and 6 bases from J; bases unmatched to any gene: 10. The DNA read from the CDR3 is TGTGCCAGCAGTGCCGCGGGACAGGGTTACGGCGAG. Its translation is CASSAAGQGYGE. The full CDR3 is CASSAAGQGYGEQYF.

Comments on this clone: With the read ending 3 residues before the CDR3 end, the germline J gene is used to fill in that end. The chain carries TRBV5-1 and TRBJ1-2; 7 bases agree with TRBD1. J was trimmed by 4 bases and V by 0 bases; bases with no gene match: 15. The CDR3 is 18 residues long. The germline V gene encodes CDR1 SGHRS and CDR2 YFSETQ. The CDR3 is CASSLAGGAQGSTYGYTF. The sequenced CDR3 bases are TGCGCCAGCAGCTTGGCCGGAGGTGCACAGGGGTCTACCTATGGC.

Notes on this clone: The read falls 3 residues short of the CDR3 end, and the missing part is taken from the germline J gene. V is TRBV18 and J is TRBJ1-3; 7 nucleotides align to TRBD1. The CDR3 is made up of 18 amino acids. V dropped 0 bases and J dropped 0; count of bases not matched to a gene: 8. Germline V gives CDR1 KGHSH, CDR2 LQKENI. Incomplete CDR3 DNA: TGTGCCAGCTCACCACCACGGGGGACAGAAGTCTCTGGAAACACC. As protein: CASSPPRGTEVSGNT. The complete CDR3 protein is CASSPPRGTEVSGNTIYF.

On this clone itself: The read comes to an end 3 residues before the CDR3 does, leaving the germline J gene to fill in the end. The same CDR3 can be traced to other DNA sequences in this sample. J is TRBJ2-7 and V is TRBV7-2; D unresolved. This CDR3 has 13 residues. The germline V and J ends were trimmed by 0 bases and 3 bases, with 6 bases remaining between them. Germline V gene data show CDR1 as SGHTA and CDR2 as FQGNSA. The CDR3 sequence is CASSLARGYEQYF. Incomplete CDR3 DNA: TGTGCCAGCAGCTTAGCGCGCGGCTACGAG.